A single T cell receptor beta chain is shown here with its context. Antigen unknown. The CDR3 totals 15 residues. Trimming at V came to 2 bases and at J to 1 base, leaving 3 bases not matched to a gene. CDR1 MNHEY and CDR2 SVGEGT come from the germline V gene. The sample comes from a study of T-cell reconstitution after alpha-beta-depleted transplantation in children. Study-wide results and limits: Certain patients had high TCRbeta diversity at day 60, and it came from recipient T cells and thymic progenitors that survived. T-cell counts and diversity were attributed mostly to newly produced T cells one year after transplant.

Using unique molecular identifiers, the investigators prepared the TCRbeta library. Via MiXCR, TCRdb re-called the PCR reads, giving one row per CDR3 protein. The table shows hundreds of thousands of distinct CDR3 sequences, with approximately 13% occurring only once. The sequenced sample was PBMCs, mostly from graft donor cells, obtained 360 days after TCRalphabeta/CD19-depleted stem cell transplant. The rearrangement links TRBV6-2 or TRBV6-3 to TRBJ2-7, with TRBD2 matching over 9 bases. The TCR was taken from a male patient under 18 who had a stem cell transplant for acute myeloid leukemia, so the T cells may come from the graft donor. CDR3 sequence reads: CASSYATSGSYEQYF. The CDR3 DNA follows: TGTGCCAGCAGTTACGCGACTAGCGGTTCCTACGAGCAGTACTTC.